Presented here are 7 T cell receptor beta chains from one specimen sequenced in a study of T-cell reconstitution after alpha-beta-depleted transplantation in children. Construction of the TCRbeta library involved unique molecular identifiers. TCRdb ran MiXCR on the PCR reads and lists one entry per CDR3 protein. Of about a million distinct CDR3 sequences in the sample, about 29% were seen once. This material consisted of PBMCs, mostly from graft donor cells, taken 360 days after TCRalphabeta/CD19-depleted stem cell transplant. The receptors stem from a boy under two years old who had a stem cell transplant for SCID, so the T cells may come from the graft donor.

This clonotype has more than one count but fewer than ten. The chain has TRBV6-2 or TRBV6-3 and TRBJ2-1, with D possibly being TRBD1 or TRBD2 (5 bases each). This CDR3 contains 15 residues. CDR1 is MNHEY, CDR2 SVGEGT, per germline. V was pared by 2 bases and J by 3 bases, with 11 bases between. This CDR3 is CASSYRGRVYNEQFF. For the CDR3, the DNA is TGTGCCAGCAGTTACCGGGGACGGGTCTACAATGAGCAGTTCTTC.

CDR3: CSARAPPGSSGLPVYGYTF. The CDR3, as DNA: TGCAGTGCTAGAGCTCCCCCCGGAAGCTCAGGATTACCGGTCTATGGCTACACCTTC. The chain recombines TRBV20-1 with TRBJ1-2; D unclear. Looked up from germline, CDR1 is DFQATT and CDR2 is SNEGSKA (reference sequence). The ends were cut back, 1 base at V and 4 bases at J, with 28 bases in the middle. The CDR3 length is 19 residues.

V and J are TRBV5-1 and TRBJ2-2; tentative D call: TRBD1 (5 bases). Trimming removed 0 bases from V and 1 base from J, with 7 bases in between. This CDR3 has 15 amino acids. Germline CDR1 SGHRS, CDR2 YFSETQ. This CDR3 reads CASSLVDRNTGELFF. The CDR3 coding sequence is TGCGCCAGCAGCTTGGTAGACAGGAACACCGGGGAGCTGTTTTTT.

This clonotype was seen more than once but under ten times. The chain uses TRBV4-1 and TRBJ2-1; the D gene is possibly TRBD2 (7 bases). Trimming took off 0 bases at V and 3 bases at J, with 18 bases between the two ends. The V gene's germline CDR1 is MGHRA and CDR2 YSYEKL. The CDR3 spans 18 residues. CDR3 loop: CASSQDLEEGGIYNEQFF. In DNA form, the CDR3 reads TGCGCCAGCAGCCAAGATCTAGAGGAGGGGGGGATCTACAATGAGCAGTTCTTC.

For this clonotype: It may be a read error: a sequence one base away is much more abundant. Given the absence of the conserved phenylalanine or tryptophan at the CDR3 end, a read error is likely. The chain combines TRBV29-1 with TRBJ2-1; no reliable D call. The CDR3 length is 10 residues. Trimming left V 3 bases short and J 9 bases short, with 6 bases between. Germline values: CDR1 SQVTM, CDR2 ANQGSEA. The CDR3 sequence is CSVDFGEQFV. As DNA, the CDR3 is TGCAGCGTTGATTTTGGTGAGCAGTTCGTC.

This chain links TRBV5-1 with TRBJ2-1, with D perhaps matching TRBD2 (6 bases). Germline values: CDR1 SGHRS, CDR2 YFSETQ. The CDR3 has 16 amino acids. V was clipped by 3 bases and J by 1 base, with 14 bases between them. In nucleotides, the CDR3 is TGCGCCAGCAGCTCCCGTGCGGGGTCATCCTACAATGAGCAGTTCTTC. It codes for CASSSRAGSSYNEQFF. Based on the CDR3 plus reference TRBV5-1 and TRBJ2-1, the full variable domain is KAGVTQTPRYLIKTRGQQVTLSCSPISGHRSVSWYQQTPGQGLQFLFEYFSETQRNKGNFPGRFSGRQFSNSRSEMNVSTLELGDSALYLCASSSRAGSSYNEQFFGPGTRLTVL.

The V and J genes are TRBV4-2 and TRBJ2-5, with TRBD2 matching over 10 bases. Germline V gene data show CDR1 as LGHNA and CDR2 as YNFKEQ. V lost 7 bases, J lost 2 bases, and 13 bases stayed unmatched. This CDR3 has 17 amino acids. The CDR3 nucleotides are TGTGCCAGCACCCCGTGTCCACTAGCGGGGCCACAAGAGACCCAGTACTTC. It yields the protein CASTPCPLAGPQETQYF.